This T cell receptor (beta chain) was sequenced during a study of OX40 agonist ivuxolimab in advanced cancers. Study details: Dose-escalation patients had hepatocellular carcinoma, melanoma, renal cell or head and neck cancer.

Germline V CDR1 and CDR2: MGHRA, YSYEKL. The CDR3 loop spans 12 amino acids. The V end lost 8 bases, the J end lost 5 bases, and 11 bases lay between the germline ends. The protocol was immunoSEQ multiplex PCR, while the TCRdb copy is restricted to in-frame clones and leaves out a portion. The sample shows roughly 100,000 clones, about 85% of them seen only once. This chain joins TRBV4-1 and TRBJ2-3; TRBD1 might be the D (6 bases). Here the sequenced sample was CD4+ or CD8+ T cells sorted from blood, taken in a trial of the OX40 agonist ivuxolimab. This TCR derives from an adult with an advanced solid tumor such as melanoma, head and neck, liver or kidney cancer. CDR3: CASGGLLDTQYF. The CDR3 coding sequence is TGCGCCAGCGGGGGCCTCCTAGATACGCAGTATTTT.